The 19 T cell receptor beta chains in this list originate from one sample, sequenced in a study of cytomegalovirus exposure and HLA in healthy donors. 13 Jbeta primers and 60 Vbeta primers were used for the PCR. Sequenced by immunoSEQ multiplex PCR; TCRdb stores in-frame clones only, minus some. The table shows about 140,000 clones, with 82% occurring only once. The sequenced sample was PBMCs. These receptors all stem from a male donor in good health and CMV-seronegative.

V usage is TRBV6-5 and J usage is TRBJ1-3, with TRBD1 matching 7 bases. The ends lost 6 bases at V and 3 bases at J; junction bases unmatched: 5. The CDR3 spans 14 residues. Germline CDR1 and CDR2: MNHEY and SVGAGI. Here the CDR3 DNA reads TGTGCCAGCAGCCCAGGGGGAGGTGGAAACACCATATATTTT. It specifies CASSPGGGGNTIYF.

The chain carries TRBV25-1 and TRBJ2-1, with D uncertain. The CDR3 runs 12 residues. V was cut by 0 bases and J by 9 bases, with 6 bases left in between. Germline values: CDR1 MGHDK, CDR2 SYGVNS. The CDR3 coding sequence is TGTGCCAGCAGTGAATATAAAGCTGAGCAGTTCTTC. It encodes CASSEYKAEQFF.

CDR3 region: CASSYSLAGDEQYF. The DNA for the CDR3 is TGTGCCAGCAGTTACTCCCTAGCGGGAGACGAGCAGTACTTC. This chain joins TRBV6-6 and TRBJ2-7; 10 positions agree with TRBD2. The V and J ends lost 0 bases and 5 bases, in that order; junction bases with no gene match: 1. Germline V gene sequence: CDR1 MNHNY, CDR2 SVGAGI (reference sequence). The CDR3 extends over 14 amino acids.

The CDR3 nucleotides are TGTGCCAGCAGCTTCGGTCGGGAGGGCCTCACCTACGAGCAGTACTTC. Its protein is CASSFGREGLTYEQYF. J is TRBJ2-7 and V is TRBV13, with TRBD2 identical over 8 bases. From germline, CDR1 is PRHDT and CDR2 FYEKMQ (reference sequence). V was clipped by 3 bases and J by 2 bases; unmatched bases: 9. The CDR3 spans 16 residues.

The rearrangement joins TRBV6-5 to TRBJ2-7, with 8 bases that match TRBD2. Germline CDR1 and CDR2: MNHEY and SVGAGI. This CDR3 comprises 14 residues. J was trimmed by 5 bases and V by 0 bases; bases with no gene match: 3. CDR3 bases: TGTGCCAGCAGTTACTCTAGCGGGATTGACGAGCAGTACTTC. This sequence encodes CASSYSSGIDEQYF.

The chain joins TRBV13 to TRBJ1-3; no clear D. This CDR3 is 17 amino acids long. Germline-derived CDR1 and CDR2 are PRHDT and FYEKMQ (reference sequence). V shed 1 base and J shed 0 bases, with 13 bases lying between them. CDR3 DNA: TGTGCCAGCAGCTTAGTAGGTTATCAGGCCTCTGGAAACACCATATATTTT. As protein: CASSLVGYQASGNTIYF.

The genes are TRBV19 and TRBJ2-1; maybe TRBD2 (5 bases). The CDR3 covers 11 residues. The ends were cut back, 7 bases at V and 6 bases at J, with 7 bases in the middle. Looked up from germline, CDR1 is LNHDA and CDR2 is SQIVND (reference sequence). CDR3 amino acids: CASTDSNEQFF. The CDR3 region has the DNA TGTGCCAGTACGGACTCCAATGAGCAGTTCTTC. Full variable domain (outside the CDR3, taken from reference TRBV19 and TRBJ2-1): DGGITQSPKYLFRKEGQNVTLSCEQNLNHDAMYWYRQDPGQGLRLIYYSQIVNDFQKGDIAEGYSVSREKKESFPLTVTSAQKNPTAFYLCASTDSNEQFFGPGTRLTVL.

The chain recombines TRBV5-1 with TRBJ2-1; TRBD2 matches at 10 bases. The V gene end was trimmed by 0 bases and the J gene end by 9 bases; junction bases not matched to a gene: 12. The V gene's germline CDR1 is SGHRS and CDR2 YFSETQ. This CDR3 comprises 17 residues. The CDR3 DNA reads TGCGCCAGCAGCTTGGTACTAGCGGGAATATTGGTAGGTGAGCAGTTCTTC. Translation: CASSLVLAGILVGEQFF.

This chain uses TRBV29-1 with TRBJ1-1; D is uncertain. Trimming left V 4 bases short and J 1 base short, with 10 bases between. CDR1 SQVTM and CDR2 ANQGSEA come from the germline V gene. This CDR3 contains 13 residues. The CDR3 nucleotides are TGCAGCGTTGGCGCACGTTCGAACACTGAAGCTTTCTTT. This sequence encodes CSVGARSNTEAFF.

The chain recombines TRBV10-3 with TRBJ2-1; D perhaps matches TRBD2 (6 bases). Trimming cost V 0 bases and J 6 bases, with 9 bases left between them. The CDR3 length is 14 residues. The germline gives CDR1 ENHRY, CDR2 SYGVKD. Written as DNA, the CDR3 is TGTGCCATCAGTGAGTCGGGACTTCTCAATGAGCAGTTCTTC. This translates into CAISESGLLNEQFF.

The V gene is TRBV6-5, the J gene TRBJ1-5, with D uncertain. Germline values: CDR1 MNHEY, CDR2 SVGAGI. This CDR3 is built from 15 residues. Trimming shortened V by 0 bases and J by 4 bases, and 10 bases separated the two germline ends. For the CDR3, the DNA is TGTGCCAGCAGTTACTCCGCGGAGAGGAATCAGCCCCAGCATTTT. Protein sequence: CASSYSAERNQPQHF.

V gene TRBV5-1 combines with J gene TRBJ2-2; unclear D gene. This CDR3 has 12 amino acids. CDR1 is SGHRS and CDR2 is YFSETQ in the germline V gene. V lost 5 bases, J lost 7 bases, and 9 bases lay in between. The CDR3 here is CASSIENGELFF. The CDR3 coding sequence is TGCGCCAGCAGTATCGAGAACGGGGAGCTGTTTTTT.

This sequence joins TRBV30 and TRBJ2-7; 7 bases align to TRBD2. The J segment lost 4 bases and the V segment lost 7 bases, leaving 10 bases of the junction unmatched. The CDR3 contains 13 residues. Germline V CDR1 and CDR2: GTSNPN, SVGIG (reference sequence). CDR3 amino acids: CAYVFGGSYEQYF. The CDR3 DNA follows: TGTGCCTACGTTTTTGGCGGGAGTTACGAGCAGTACTTC.

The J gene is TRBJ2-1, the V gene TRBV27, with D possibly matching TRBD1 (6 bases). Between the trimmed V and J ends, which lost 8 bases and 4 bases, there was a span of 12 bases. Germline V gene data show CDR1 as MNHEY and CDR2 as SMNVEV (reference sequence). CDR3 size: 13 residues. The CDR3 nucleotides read TGTGCCAGCCGGGACAACCCATACAATGAGCAGTTCTTC. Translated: CASRDNPYNEQFF.

DNA for the CDR3: TGTGCCAGCAGCTTCACAGGCGGTTACAATGAGCAGTTCTTC. Encoded protein: CASSFTGGYNEQFF. This chain links TRBV7-8 with TRBJ2-1; perhaps TRBD1 as D (5 bases). The CDR3 has 14 amino acids. V was clipped by 3 bases and J by 4 bases, with 10 bases between them. Germline V gene lookup returns CDR1 SGHVS and CDR2 FQNEAQ.

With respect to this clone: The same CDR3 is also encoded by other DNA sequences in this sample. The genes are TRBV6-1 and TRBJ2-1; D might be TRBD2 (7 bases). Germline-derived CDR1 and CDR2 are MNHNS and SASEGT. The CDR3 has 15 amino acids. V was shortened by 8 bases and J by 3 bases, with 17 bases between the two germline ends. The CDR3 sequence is CASFLRGRGYNEQFF. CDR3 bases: TGTGCCAGCTTTTTGAGGGGGAGGGGCTACAATGAGCAGTTCTTC.

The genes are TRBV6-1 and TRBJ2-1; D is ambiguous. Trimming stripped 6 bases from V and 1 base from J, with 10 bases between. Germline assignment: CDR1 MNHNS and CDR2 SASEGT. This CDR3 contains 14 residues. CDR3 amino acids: CASSREVSYNEQFF. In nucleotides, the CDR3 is TGTGCCAGCAGCCGAGAGGTGTCCTACAATGAGCAGTTCTTC.

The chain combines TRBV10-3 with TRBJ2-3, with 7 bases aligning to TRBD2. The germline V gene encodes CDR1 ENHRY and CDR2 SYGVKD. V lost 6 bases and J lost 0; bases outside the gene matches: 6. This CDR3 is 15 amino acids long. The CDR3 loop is CAIRTAGISTDTQYF. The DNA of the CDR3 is TGTGCCATCAGGACAGCGGGGATTAGCACAGATACGCAGTATTTT.

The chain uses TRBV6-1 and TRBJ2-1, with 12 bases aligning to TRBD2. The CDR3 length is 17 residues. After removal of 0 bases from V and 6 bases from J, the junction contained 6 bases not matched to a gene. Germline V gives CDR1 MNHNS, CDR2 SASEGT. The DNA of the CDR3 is TGTGCCAGCAGTGAAGCGCTTCGGACTAGCGGGATCAATGAGCAGTTCTTC. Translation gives CASSEALRTSGINEQFF.